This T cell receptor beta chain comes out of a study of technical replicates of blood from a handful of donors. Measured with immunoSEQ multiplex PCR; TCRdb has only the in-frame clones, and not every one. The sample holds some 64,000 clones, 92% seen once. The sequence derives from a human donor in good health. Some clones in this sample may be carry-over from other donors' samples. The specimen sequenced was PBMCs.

As DNA, the CDR3 is TGTGCCAGCAGTGAAGGGCTAGCGGGAACCGGGGAGCTGTTTTTT. Its protein product is CASSEGLAGTGELFF. The chain is built from TRBV2 and TRBJ2-2; 9 nucleotides agree with TRBD2. Germline V gene lookup returns CDR1 SNHLY and CDR2 FYNNEI. V was pared by 1 base and J by 5 bases, with 2 bases of the junction left unmatched. The CDR3 is 15 residues long.